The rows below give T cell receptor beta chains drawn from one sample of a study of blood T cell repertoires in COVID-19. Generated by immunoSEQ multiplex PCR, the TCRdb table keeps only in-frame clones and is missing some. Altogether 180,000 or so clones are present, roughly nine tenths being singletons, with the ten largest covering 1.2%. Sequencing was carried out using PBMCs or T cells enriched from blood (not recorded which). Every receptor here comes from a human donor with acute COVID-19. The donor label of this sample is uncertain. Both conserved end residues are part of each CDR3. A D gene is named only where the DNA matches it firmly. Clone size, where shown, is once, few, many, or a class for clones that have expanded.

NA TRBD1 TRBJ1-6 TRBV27 CASSSTGAGSPLHF TGTGCCAGCAGCTCGACAGGGGCAGGTTCACCCCTCCACTTT
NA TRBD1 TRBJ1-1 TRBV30 CAWSVGRTGGPPGF TGTGCCTGGAGTGTAGGAAGGACAGGGGGCCCCCCGGGGTTT
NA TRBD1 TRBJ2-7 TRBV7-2 CASSLTGASNGQYF TGTGCCAGCAGCTTGACAGGGGCCTCGAACGGGCAGTACTTC
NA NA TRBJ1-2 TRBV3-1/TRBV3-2 CASSQVTETNYGYTF TGTGCCAGCAGCCAAGTAACAGAAACTAACTATGGCTACACCTTC
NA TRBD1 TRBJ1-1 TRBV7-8 CASSFPGQGRTEAFF TGTGCCAGCAGCTTCCCGGGACAGGGACGCACTGAAGCTTTCTTT
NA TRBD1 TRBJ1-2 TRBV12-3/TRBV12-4 CASRTGLYGYTF TGTGCCAGCAGGACAGGGTTGTACGGCTACACCTTC
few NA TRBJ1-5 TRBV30 CAWSPDSNQPQHF TGTGCCTGGAGTCCAGATAGCAATCAGCCCCAGCATTTT
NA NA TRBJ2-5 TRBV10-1 CASTRRGLQETQYF TGCGCCAGCACCAGGCGGGGTCTCCAAGAGACCCAGTACTTC
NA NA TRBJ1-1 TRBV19 CATSRRTEAFF TGTGCCACCTCTAGAAGAACTGAAGCTTTCTTT
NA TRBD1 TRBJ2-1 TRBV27 CASSTGTGEYNEQFF TGTGCCAGCAGTACCGGGACAGGGGAGTACAATGAGCAGTTCTTC
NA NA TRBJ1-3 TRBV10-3 CAISPGDGGNTIYF TGTGCCATCAGTCCAGGGGATGGTGGAAACACCATATATTTT
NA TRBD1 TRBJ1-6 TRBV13 CASSQGGQGAGSPLHF TGTGCCAGCAGCCAGGGGGGACAGGGGGCAGGTTCACCCCTCCACTTT
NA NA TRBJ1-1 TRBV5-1 CASSLWEGSTEAFF TGCGCCAGCAGTCTATGGGAGGGATCGACTGAAGCTTTCTTT
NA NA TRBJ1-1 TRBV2 CASSEGGGWGRSTEAFF TGTGCCAGCAGTGAAGGGGGGGGTTGGGGGCGAAGCACTGAAGCTTTCTTT
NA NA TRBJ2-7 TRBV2 CASKEASSSYEQYF TGTGCCAGCAAGGAGGCTAGTTCAAGCTACGAGCAGTACTTC
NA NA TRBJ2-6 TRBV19 CASSAGLLSGANVLTF TGTGCCAGTAGTGCGGGACTCCTCTCTGGGGCCAACGTCCTGACTTTC
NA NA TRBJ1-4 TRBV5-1 CASSPWEGVEEKLFF TGCGCCAGCAGCCCCTGGGAGGGGGTGGAGGAAAAACTGTTTTTT
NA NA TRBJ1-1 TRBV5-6 CASSFRDKLNTEAFF TGTGCCAGCAGCTTTAGGGACAAGCTGAACACTGAAGCTTTCTTT
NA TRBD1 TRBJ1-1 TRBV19 CASQGGTGFMNTEAFF TGTGCCAGTCAGGGGGGAACGGGGTTCATGAACACTGAAGCTTTCTTT
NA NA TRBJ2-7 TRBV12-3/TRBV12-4 CASSVFPYEQYF TGTGCCAGCAGCGTTTTCCCCTACGAGCAGTACTTC
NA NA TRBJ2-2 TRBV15 CATRSGSNTGELFF TGTGCCACCCGCAGCGGGTCGAACACCGGGGAGCTGTTTTTT
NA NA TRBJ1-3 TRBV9 CASSVDTVYGNTIYF TGTGCCAGCAGCGTAGATACCGTCTACGGAAACACCATATATTTT
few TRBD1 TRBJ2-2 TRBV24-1 CATSDLGQGDTGELFF TGTGCCACCAGTGATCTGGGACAGGGCGACACCGGGGAGCTGTTTTTT
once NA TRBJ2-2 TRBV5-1 CASSLPGGANTGELFF TGCGCCAGCAGCTTGCCCGGGGGAGCGAACACCGGGGAGCTGTTTTTT
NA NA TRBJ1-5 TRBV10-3 CAISESGGQYSNQPQHF TGTGCCATCAGTGAGTCAGGCGGACAATATAGCAATCAGCCCCAGCATTTT
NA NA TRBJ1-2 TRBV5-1 CASSLAQGDGYTF TGCGCCAGCAGCTTGGCTCAGGGCGATGGCTACACCTTC
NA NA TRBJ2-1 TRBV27 CASKQDSFYNEQFF TGTGCCAGCAAACAAGACAGCTTTTACAATGAGCAGTTCTTC
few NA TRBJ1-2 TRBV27 CASSLVWRQKYYGYTF TGTGCCAGCAGTTTGGTTTGGAGGCAGAAATACTATGGCTACACCTTC
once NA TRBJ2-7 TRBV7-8 CASSLAGQDYEQYF TGTGCCAGCAGCTTAGCGGGGCAGGACTACGAGCAGTACTTC
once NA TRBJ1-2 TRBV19 CASSAWGRKLRGYTF TGTGCCAGTAGTGCCTGGGGGCGTAAGCTGAGAGGCTACACCTTC
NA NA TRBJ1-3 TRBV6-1 CASSEWGGGGGNTIYF TGTGCCAGCAGTGAATGGGGGGGCGGTGGTGGAAACACCATATATTTT
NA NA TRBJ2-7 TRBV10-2 CASSLDYPKGYEQYF TGCGCCAGCAGTTTGGACTATCCGAAGGGGTACGAGCAGTACTTC
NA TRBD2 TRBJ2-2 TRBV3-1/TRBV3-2 CASSLTLPTSGGAGELFF TGTGCCAGCAGCCTCACCCTGCCGACTAGCGGGGGGGCCGGGGAGCTGTTTTTT
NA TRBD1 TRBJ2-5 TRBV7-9 CASRRDRGPETQYF TGTGCCAGCAGGCGTGACAGGGGGCCAGAGACCCAGTACTTC
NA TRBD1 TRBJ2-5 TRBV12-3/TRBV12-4 CASSLGQGETQYF TGTGCCAGCAGTTTAGGACAGGGAGAGACCCAGTACTTC
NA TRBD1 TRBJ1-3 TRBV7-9 CAGDSSGNTIYF TGTGCCGGGGACAGCTCTGGAAACACCATATATTTT
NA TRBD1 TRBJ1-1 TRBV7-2 CASQLNLYQGALEAFF TGTGCCAGCCAACTAAACCTCTACCAGGGGGCATTAGAAGCTTTCTTT
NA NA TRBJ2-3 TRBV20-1 CSASSWGDTQYF TGCAGTGCTAGTAGCTGGGGCGATACGCAGTATTTT
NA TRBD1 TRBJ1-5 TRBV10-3 CAIKGQGDQPQHF TGTGCCATCAAGGGACAGGGGGATCAGCCCCAGCATTTT
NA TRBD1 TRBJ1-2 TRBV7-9 CASSVRTGNGYTF TGTGCCAGCAGCGTGCGGACAGGAAACGGCTACACCTTC
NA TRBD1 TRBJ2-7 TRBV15 CATSRRDRDSYEQYF TGTGCCACCAGCAGGCGAGACAGGGACTCCTACGAGCAGTACTTC
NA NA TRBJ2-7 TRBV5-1 CASSLIRGPFYEQYF TGCGCCAGCAGCTTGATCAGGGGACCTTTCTACGAGCAGTACTTC
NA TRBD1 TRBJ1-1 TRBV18 CASSATGGKAFF TGTGCCAGCTCAGCAACAGGGGGTAAAGCTTTCTTT
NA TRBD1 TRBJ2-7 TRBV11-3 CASGTGGAVHEQYF TGTGCCAGCGGAACAGGGGGCGCTGTCCACGAGCAGTACTTC
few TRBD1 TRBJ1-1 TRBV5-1 CASSWDRFTEAFF TGCGCCAGCAGTTGGGACAGGTTTACTGAAGCTTTCTTT
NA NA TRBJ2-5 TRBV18 CASSPFDKVETQYF TGTGCCAGCTCACCATTTGACAAGGTTGAGACCCAGTACTTC
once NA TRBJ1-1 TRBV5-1 CASSLSRATEAFF TGCGCCAGCAGCTTGAGCAGGGCCACTGAAGCTTTCTTT
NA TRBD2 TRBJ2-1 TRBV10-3 CAIVDSGADSREQFF TGTGCCATCGTCGACAGCGGGGCCGACTCGAGGGAGCAGTTCTTC
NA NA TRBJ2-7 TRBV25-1 CASSANTRPHDEQYF TGTGCCAGCAGTGCCAACACGCGGCCCCACGACGAGCAGTACTTC
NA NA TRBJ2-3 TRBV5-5 CASGAPSTDTQYF TGTGCCAGCGGGGCACCTAGTACAGATACGCAGTATTTT
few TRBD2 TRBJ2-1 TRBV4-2 CASSQDLLAGRYSSSYNEQFF TGTGCCAGCAGCCAAGATTTACTAGCGGGACGATATTCCAGCTCCTACAATGAGCAGTTCTTC
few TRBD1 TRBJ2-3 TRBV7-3 CASSSDRGRADTQYF TGTGCCAGCTCCTCGGACAGGGGCAGGGCAGATACGCAGTATTTT
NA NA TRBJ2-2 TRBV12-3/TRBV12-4 CASSPETGELFF TGTGCCAGCAGTCCGGAGACCGGGGAGCTGTTTTTT
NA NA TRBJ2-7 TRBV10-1 CASSESTGGYEQYF TGCGCCAGCAGTGAGTCGACCGGGGGCTACGAGCAGTACTTC